This TCR beta chain is drawn from a study of blood T cell repertoires in COVID-19. The study drew participants aged about 18 to 90 years from some 24 US areas. Cohort assignment relied on participant-reported clinical history. Two negative PCRs, clearance, or symptom resolution had been documented for recovered Cohort 3 donors. The repertoire was sequenced with immunoSEQ multiplex PCR; TCRdb's copy has only in-frame clones and lacks some. The data contain 490,000 or so clones, more than 75% of them singletons. Germline V gene lookup returns CDR1 SNHLY and CDR2 FYNNEI. The CDR3 has 13 residues. V was pared by 8 bases and J by 2 bases, with 6 bases of the junction left unmatched.

This receptor was taken from a woman aged 40 to 50 who had recovered from COVID-19. J is TRBJ2-7 and V is TRBV2; TRBD2 matches 7 bases. The sequenced sample consisted of PBMCs or T cells enriched from blood (not recorded which). CDR3 DNA: TGTGCCAGCGGAGCGGGGCCAACCTACGAGCAGTACTTC. Translating it yields CASGAGPTYEQYF.